This T cell receptor (beta chain) derives from a study of cytomegalovirus exposure and HLA in healthy donors. Only a few counts were recorded for this clone. Primers: 60 Vbeta forward and 13 Jbeta reverse. The protocol was immunoSEQ multiplex PCR, while the TCRdb copy is restricted to in-frame clones and leaves out a portion. The sample yields 200,000 to 250,000 clones, about 80% seen once. Deletions cut 5 bases from V and 0 bases from J, with 8 bases between. This CDR3 spans 14 amino acids. Looked up from germline, CDR1 is SEHNR and CDR2 is FQNEAQ (reference sequence). The V gene is TRBV7-9, the J gene TRBJ1-3, with a possible D match to TRBD1 (5 bases). Sequencing was done on a sample of PBMCs. This TCR came from a woman between 40 and 50 years old in good health and CMV-seronegative. CDR3 protein: CASSPDISGNTIYF. Written as DNA, the CDR3 is TGTGCCAGCAGCCCGGACATCTCTGGAAACACCATATATTTT.